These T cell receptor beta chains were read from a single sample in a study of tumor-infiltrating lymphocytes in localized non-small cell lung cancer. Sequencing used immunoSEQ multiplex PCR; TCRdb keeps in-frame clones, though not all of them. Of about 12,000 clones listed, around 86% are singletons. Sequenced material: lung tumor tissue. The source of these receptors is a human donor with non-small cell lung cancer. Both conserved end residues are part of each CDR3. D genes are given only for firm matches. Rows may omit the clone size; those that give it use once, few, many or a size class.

TGCGCCAGCAGCCGGGACCGTGCCGGGACAGCCATTATGAACACTGAAGCTTTCTTT CASSRDRAGTAIMNTEAFF TRBV4-1 NA TRBJ1-1 TRBD1
TGTGCCAGCAGTTTGGGGTTGTACGAGCAGTACTTC CASSLGLYEQYF TRBV28 once TRBJ2-7 NA
TGTGCCAGTAGTGCCAGGCAGGGGGCTTTTGGGACAGATACGCAGTATTTT CASSARQGAFGTDTQYF TRBV19 NA TRBJ2-3 TRBD1
TGTGCCAGCAGGGACACCAGCATGAACACTGAAGCTTTCTTT CASRDTSMNTEAFF TRBV2 NA TRBJ1-1 NA
TGTGCCAGCGTTGCGGGGCTTGGCACTGAAGCTTTCTTT CASVAGLGTEAFF TRBV2 NA TRBJ1-1 NA
TGCGCCAGCAGCCGCCGGGGGGGTGGCTCTGGGGCCAACGTCCTGACTTTC CASSRRGGGSGANVLTF TRBV4-1 NA TRBJ2-6 TRBD2
TGTGCCAGCAGCCCGAGACTTGGGACAGGAGGTACCGGGGAGCTGTTTTTT CASSPRLGTGGTGELFF TRBV11-2 NA TRBJ2-2 TRBD1
TGTGCTAGCAGGTCCGGGCTCAACACCGGGGAGCTGTTTTTT CASRSGLNTGELFF TRBV7-7 NA TRBJ2-2 NA
TGCGCCAGCAGCCCAGGGGCAAGGCTAAACTATGGCTACACCTTC CASSPGARLNYGYTF TRBV5-1 NA TRBJ1-2 NA
TGTGCCAGTAGTATACTAGCGGGAGAAGGATCAGATACGCAGTATTTT CASSILAGEGSDTQYF TRBV19 NA TRBJ2-3 TRBD2
TGTGCCAGCAGTCAGACCTACGAGCAGTACTTC CASSQTYEQYF TRBV25-1 NA TRBJ2-7 NA
TGTGCCAGCAGCTTCTGGATCGGGGTAACGGGGGCCAACGTCCTGACTTTC CASSFWIGVTGANVLTF TRBV4-2 NA TRBJ2-6 NA
TGTGCTAGCAGCCCGGGGACAGGGGTTCCGCAGTACTTC CASSPGTGVPQYF TRBV7-7 NA TRBJ2-7 TRBD1
TGTGCCAGCAGTCTTTCCCCAATTCTCCGCCTCGATGGCTACACCTTC CASSLSPILRLDGYTF TRBV2 NA TRBJ1-2 NA
TGTGCCAGCAGCGACAGGGGTCAGAGGGAGACCCAGTACTTC CASSDRGQRETQYF TRBV11-1 NA TRBJ2-5 TRBD1
TGTGCCAGCGGAGCCAGCAACGAGCAGTACTTC CASGASNEQYF TRBV7-9 NA TRBJ2-7 NA
TGTGCCAGCAGCTTGATAAACACTGAAGCTTTCTTT CASSLINTEAFF TRBV7-6 NA TRBJ1-1 NA
TGTGCCATCAGTGTGGGAGGGGTCCAGAAGACCCAGTACTTC CAISVGGVQKTQYF TRBV10-3 NA TRBJ2-5 TRBD2
TGTGCCAGCAGTCCATCGGGGGTCTCCTACGAGCAGTACTTC CASSPSGVSYEQYF TRBV28 NA TRBJ2-7 NA
TGTGCCTGGATTACTTCCCATGGGACTAGCGGTCCCGACCTCGCGAACACCGGGGAGCTGTTTTTT CAWITSHGTSGPDLANTGELFF TRBV30 NA TRBJ2-2 TRBD2
TGTGCCAGCAGCCAACGGTCTTACCCCGCGGGAGAGCAGTACTTC CASSQRSYPAGEQYF TRBV28 NA TRBJ2-7 NA
TGTGCCAGCAGCCGCCCCCCAGCGGGAGGGCCCGAGCAGTACTTC CASSRPPAGGPEQYF TRBV5-6 NA TRBJ2-7 TRBD2
TGTGCCAGCAGTGCCTTTCGACAGGGGGTTATCTACGAGCAGTACTTC CASSAFRQGVIYEQYF TRBV25-1 once TRBJ2-7 TRBD1
TGTGCCAGCTCGTCCGGGACAGGGTTTTGGGAGACCCAGTACTTC CASSSGTGFWETQYF TRBV18 once TRBJ2-5 TRBD1
TGTGCCAGCAGCGTAGAAGGGGGCCGGGGCGGCTACACCTTC CASSVEGGRGGYTF TRBV9 NA TRBJ1-2 TRBD1
TGTGCCAGCAGTTTCCTGCAACGGACAGGCTACGAGCAGTACTTC CASSFLQRTGYEQYF TRBV28 NA TRBJ2-7 TRBD1
TGTGCCAGCAGGACGACACTTTCCTACGAGCAGTACTTC CASRTTLSYEQYF TRBV2 NA TRBJ2-7 NA
TGTGCCAGCAGATCAGGGGTGTCGGACACCGGGGAGCTGTTTTTT CASRSGVSDTGELFF TRBV5-4 NA TRBJ2-2 NA
TGCAGCGTTGTGAGGGACTTTCTCGCCTACGAGCAGTACTTC CSVVRDFLAYEQYF TRBV29-1 NA TRBJ2-7 NA